These 19 T cell receptor beta chains were all obtained from the same sample, sequenced in a study of T cell responses to AZD1222 COVID-19 vaccine. Clones were sequenced by immunoSEQ multiplex PCR, and TCRdb holds only the in-frame ones, with some missing. The sample shows approximately 170,000 clones, 90% to 95% of them seen only once. Sequenced material: peripheral blood, taken on day 0 of AZD1222 vaccination. The receptor source for this set is an adult in good health.

The chain recombines TRBV14 with TRBJ1-3; D is undetermined. Trimming removed 2 bases from V and 1 base from J, with 12 bases in between. This CDR3 is 16 amino acids long. CDR1 and CDR2 from the germline V gene are SGHDN and FVKESK. CDR3 region: CASSQQPRASGNTIYF. The CDR3 bases are TGTGCCAGCAGCCAACAGCCCCGGGCTTCTGGAAACACCATATATTTT.

This clone was found once. V is TRBV30 and J is TRBJ1-1; D call uncertain. Germline V gene data show CDR1 as GTSNPN and CDR2 as SVGIG (reference sequence). The CDR3 is 19 amino acids. V was cut by 3 bases and J by 5 bases, with 31 bases left in between. The chain's CDR3 is CAWRYRLLSGSRLGTEAFF. DNA of the CDR3: TGTGCCTGGAGATACCGGCTCTTGTCAGGTTCACGTCTAGGGACTGAAGCTTTCTTT.

For this clone: A much larger clone differs by one base, so this may be a read error. At the DNA level, this CDR3 is encoded by other sequences in the same sample as well. The rearrangement uses TRBV15 and TRBJ1-4; 7 bases map to TRBD1. Trimming cost V 1 base and J 5 bases; bases outside gene matches: 1. This CDR3 has 14 residues. Germline values: CDR1 LNHNV, CDR2 YYDKDF (reference sequence). The CDR3 region is CATSRGQGNEKLFF. DNA of the CDR3: TGTGCCACCAGCAGAGGACAGGGAAATGAAAAACTGTTTTTT. Variable domain in full (rest from reference TRBV15 and TRBJ1-4): DAMVIQNPRYQVTQFGKPVTLSCSQTLNHNVMYWYQQKSSQAPKLLFHYYDKDFNNEADTPDNFQSRRPNTSFCFLDIRSPGLGDTAMYLCATSRGQGNEKLFFGSGTQLSVL.

The chain links TRBV19 to TRBJ2-7; 9 nucleotides align to TRBD1. The germline gives CDR1 LNHDA, CDR2 SQIVND (reference sequence). The CDR3 sequence is 14 residues long. The ends lost 4 bases at V and 5 bases at J; junction bases unmatched: 6. CDR3: CASSRDRVEHEQYF. CDR3 nucleotide sequence: TGTGCCAGTAGTAGGGACAGGGTGGAACACGAGCAGTACTTC.

V gene TRBV5-1 combines with J gene TRBJ1-2; no definite D call. Trimming removed 4 bases from V and 4 bases from J, with 14 bases in between. The germline CDR1 and CDR2 sequences are SGHRS and YFSETQ. The CDR3 spans 14 residues. The CDR3 bases are TGCGCCAGCAGCCCCTACCTAGATGGCTATGGCTACACCTTC. Its translation: CASSPYLDGYGYTF.

CDR3 sequence: CASSPRLASGGANEQFF. CDR3 bases: TGTGCCAGCAGCCCTCGTCTCGCTAGCGGGGGGGCAAATGAGCAGTTCTTC. The chain uses TRBV3-1 (or the pseudogene TRBV3-2) and TRBJ2-1; 12 nucleotides align to TRBD2. The germline V gene has CDR1 LGHDT and CDR2 YNNKEL (reference sequence). The V segment lost 4 bases and the J segment 7 bases; nucleotides outside the gene matches: 11. The CDR3 runs to 17 residues.

The V gene is TRBV5-4, the J gene TRBJ2-7; TRBD1 aligns across 8 bases. V trimming: 2 bases; J trimming: 0 bases; junction bases outside the gene matches: 4. The CDR3 runs to 15 residues. Germline CDR1 is SGHNT and CDR2 is YYREEE (reference sequence). The CDR3 loop is CASSFWDRHSYEQYF. For the CDR3, the DNA is TGTGCCAGCAGCTTCTGGGACAGGCACTCCTACGAGCAGTACTTC. Full variable domain (rest looked up from reference TRBV5-4 and TRBJ2-7): ETGVTQSPTHLIKTRGQQVTLRCSSQSGHNTVSWYQQALGQGPQFIFQYYREEENGRGNFPPRFSGLQFPNYSSELNVNALELDDSALYLCASSFWDRHSYEQYFGPGTRLTVT.

The chain carries TRBV12-3 or TRBV12-4 and TRBJ2-7; D possibly corresponds to TRBD2 (6 bases). V dropped 3 bases and J dropped 6 bases, with 12 bases sitting between them. The CDR3 covers 13 residues. CDR3 sequence reads: CASSFKVGGEQYF. The CDR3 region has the DNA TGTGCCAGCAGTTTTAAGGTGGGGGGCGAGCAGTACTTC.

This rearrangement joins TRBV6-1 to TRBJ2-5, with TRBD1 as a possible D gene (6 bases). The germline V gene has CDR1 MNHNS and CDR2 SASEGT. The CDR3 spans 15 residues. Trimming pared 1 base from V and 4 bases from J, leaving 13 bases between. The CDR3 loop reads CASSEVGTPGETQYF. CDR3 sequence (DNA): TGTGCCAGCAGTGAAGTCGGGACACCAGGAGAGACCCAGTACTTC.

The genes are TRBV11-3 and TRBJ2-3; tentatively, D is TRBD1 or TRBD2 (5 bases each). Germline CDR1 reads SGHNT; CDR2 reads YENEEA. The CDR3 runs 18 residues. Trimming left V 3 bases short and J 4 bases short, with 23 bases between. CDR3 nucleotides: TGTGCCAGCAGCTTGGGCGATTCGGGGCTAGAGGAATCAGATACGCAGTATTTT. Its translation is CASSLGDSGLEESDTQYF.

CDR3 DNA: TGTGCCAGCCAGAAACACATCCAAGAGACCCAGTACTTC. This gives the protein CASQKHIQETQYF. The chain is built from TRBV12-3 or TRBV12-4 and TRBJ2-5; D unclear. Trimming left V 8 bases short and J 1 base short, with 11 bases between. The CDR3 consists of 13 residues.

The CDR3 coding sequence is TGCGCCAGCAGCCACCTTACACCGGGGGAGACCCAGTACTTC. Amino acids: CASSHLTPGETQYF. V gene TRBV4-1 combines with J gene TRBJ2-5; a weak D match, TRBD2 (5 bases). V lost 3 bases and J 5 bases, leaving 13 bases between the germline ends. The CDR3 consists of 14 residues. The germline V gene encodes CDR1 MGHRA and CDR2 YSYEKL.

The V call is TRBV6-4, the J call TRBJ2-2; D gene ambiguous. Trimming removed 4 bases at V and 5 bases at J, with 11 bases between. The CDR3 has 14 amino acids. Germline assignment: CDR1 MRHNA and CDR2 SNTAGT. This CDR3 is CASSGPGRTGELFF. For the CDR3, the DNA is TGTGCCAGCAGTGGGCCAGGAAGGACCGGGGAGCTGTTTTTT.

The chain has TRBV6-5 and TRBJ2-7, with 7 bases matching TRBD1. Germline V gene lookup returns CDR1 MNHEY and CDR2 SVGAGI. The CDR3 totals 15 residues. Losses at the gene ends were 6 bases for V and 3 bases for J; bases not matched to a gene: 11. The CDR3 reads CASSVQGMTIYEQYF. The CDR3 DNA sequence: TGTGCCAGCAGCGTACAGGGGATGACTATCTACGAGCAGTACTTC.

The chain is built from TRBV9 and TRBJ2-7; no firm D call. CDR3 length: 14 residues. Germline CDR1 SGDLS, CDR2 YYNGEE. Trimming shortened V by 0 bases and J by 4 bases, and 11 bases separated the two germline ends. The CDR3 protein is CASSVDSPAYEQYF. CDR3 sequence (DNA): TGTGCCAGCAGCGTAGACTCTCCCGCATACGAGCAGTACTTC. Full variable domain (remainder filled in from reference TRBV9 and TRBJ2-7): DSGVTQTPKHLITATGQRVTLRCSPRSGDLSVYWYQQSLDQGLQFLIQYYNGEERAKGNILERFSAQQFPDLHSELNLSSLELGDSALYFCASSVDSPAYEQYFGPGTRLTVT.

J is TRBJ1-2 and V is TRBV19; D perhaps matches TRBD1 (5 bases). Germline CDR1 reads LNHDA; CDR2 reads SQIVND (reference sequence). The CDR3 has 15 residues. Trimming pared 7 bases from V and 5 bases from J, leaving 20 bases between. CDR3 sequence reads: CASTSLSQVRYGYTF. CDR3 DNA: TGTGCCAGTACCTCGCTGTCACAGGTCCGGTATGGCTACACCTTC.

The rearrangement joins TRBV9 to TRBJ1-2, with D uncertain. The CDR3 is 12 residues long. V was cut by 2 bases and J by 3 bases, with 5 bases left in between. Germline loops: CDR1 SGDLS, CDR2 YYNGEE. CDR3 amino acids: CASSVSHYGYTF. In DNA form, the CDR3 reads TGTGCCAGCAGCGTGTCCCACTATGGCTACACCTTC.

The count of this clone is one. The V gene is TRBV27, the J gene TRBJ1-5; D not resolved. The germline CDR1 and CDR2 sequences are MNHEY and SMNVEV (reference sequence). V was pared by 4 bases and J by 4 bases, with 11 bases between. CDR3 length: 14 residues. The CDR3 sequence: CASSYVRGNQPQHF. Here the CDR3 DNA reads TGTGCCAGCAGTTACGTCCGGGGAAATCAGCCCCAGCATTTT.

The chain carries TRBV5-5 and TRBJ1-5, with TRBD1 matching over 8 bases. The V gene's germline CDR1 is SGHKS and CDR2 YYEKEE (reference sequence). CDR3 size: 15 residues. Trimming at V came to 0 bases and at J to 6 bases, leaving 5 bases not matched to a gene. The CDR3 nucleotides are TGTGCCAGCAGCTTGGCCCCAGGGGGCGGTCAGCCCCAGCATTTT. This sequence encodes CASSLAPGGGQPQHF.